These T cell receptor beta chains were read from a single sample in a study of blood T cell repertoires in COVID-19. Sequenced by immunoSEQ multiplex PCR; TCRdb stores in-frame clones only, minus some. Of some 330,000 clones listed, 92% are singletons. Sequencing was done on a sample of PBMCs or T cells enriched from blood (not recorded which). These receptors all come from a young woman who had recovered from COVID-19. Each CDR3 is given with its conserved first and last residue. Each record gives: V gene, J gene, clone size, D gene, CDR3 DNA, CDR3 protein. D genes are given only for firm matches. For some rows the clone size is stated as once, few or many, or as a class when expanded; others skip it.

TRBV9	TRBJ2-7	NA	TRBD1	TGTGCCAGCAGCCTCGGGACAGGGTACTACGAGCAGTACTTC	CASSLGTGYYEQYF
TRBV18	TRBJ1-4	NA	TRBD1	TGTGCCAGCTCACCTCAGGACAGGGATGAAAAACTGTTTTTT	CASSPQDRDEKLFF
TRBV5-4	TRBJ1-2	few	TRBD1	TGTGCCAGCAGCCCACCAGGACAGGGGTATAAAGGCTACACCTTC	CASSPPGQGYKGYTF
TRBV7-7	TRBJ2-1	NA	TRBD1	TGTGCTAGCAGCTTACATGGGGGACAGGGGTATGGCAATGAGCAGTTCTTC	CASSLHGGQGYGNEQFF
TRBV10-3	TRBJ2-1	NA	NA	TGTGCCATCAGTGTCGAGGGCGCCTACAATGAGCAGTTCTTC	CAISVEGAYNEQFF
TRBV2	TRBJ2-7	NA	NA	TGTGCCAGCAGTCAGGACATTTGGGGCCTATACGAGCAGTACTTC	CASSQDIWGLYEQYF
TRBV11-2	TRBJ1-2	NA	NA	TGTGCCAGCAGCTTAGATGGGCGAGAACGGTATGGCTACACCTTC	CASSLDGRERYGYTF
TRBV6-2/TRBV6-3	TRBJ2-5	NA	NA	TGTGCCAGCAGTTATTGGGGAAAGGACAAAGAGACCCAGTACTTC	CASSYWGKDKETQYF
TRBV7-9	TRBJ1-5	NA	NA	TGTGCCAGCAGCGGTCTAGCGGGTGGGGGCCTCAATCAGCCCCAGCATTTT	CASSGLAGGGLNQPQHF
TRBV28	TRBJ2-1	once	TRBD2	TGTGCCGTCCTTCGTCTAGCGGGAGTGGTCAATGAGCAGTTCTTC	CAVLRLAGVVNEQFF
TRBV18	TRBJ1-1	NA	TRBD1	TGTGCCAGCTCACCGGGGACAGTTATGAACACTGAAGCTTTCTTT	CASSPGTVMNTEAFF
TRBV19	TRBJ1-5	once	TRBD1	TGTGCCAGTAGACAGGGGAATCAGCCCCAGCATTTT	CASRQGNQPQHF
TRBV19	TRBJ1-5	NA	TRBD1	TGTGCCAGTAGTTCCCCTCGACAGGGTGGCAATCAGCCCCAGCATTTT	CASSSPRQGGNQPQHF
TRBV5-1	TRBJ1-2	NA	NA	TGCGCCAGCAGCTTGGTACAGGGCGATGGCTACACCTTC	CASSLVQGDGYTF
TRBV11-3	TRBJ2-7	NA	NA	TGTGCCAGCAGCCCTAGTACCCGGGGAGAGCAGTACTTC	CASSPSTRGEQYF
TRBV3-1/TRBV3-2	TRBJ1-4	NA	NA	TGTGCCAGCAGCCAAGATACATCGAGGAATGAAAAACTGTTTTTT	CASSQDTSRNEKLFF
TRBV7-8	TRBJ2-1	NA	TRBD1	TGTGCCAGCAGCACCGACAGGGGAACTCTGTTCTTC	CASSTDRGTLFF
TRBV6-5	TRBJ1-1	once	NA	TGTGCCAGCAGTCCCTCACAGGTGTTCACTGAAGCTTTCTTT	CASSPSQVFTEAFF
TRBV18	TRBJ1-4	NA	TRBD1	TGTGCCAGCTCACCACAGGGGGCATATGAAAAACTGTTTTTT	CASSPQGAYEKLFF
TRBV19	TRBJ2-3	NA	TRBD2	TGTGCCAGTAGTACAGCGGGAGGAGATACGCAGTATTTT	CASSTAGGDTQYF
TRBV12-5	TRBJ2-2	NA	TRBD2	TGTGCTAGTGGTTTGGTTCTAAGCGGGAGGGCCTGGGCCGGGGAGCTGTTTTTT	CASGLVLSGRAWAGELFF
TRBV4-1	TRBJ1-4	NA	NA	TGCGCCAGCAGCCAGGTGCAGGCTGCAACTAATGAAAAACTGTTTTTT	CASSQVQAATNEKLFF
TRBV30	TRBJ2-7	once	NA	TGTGCCTGGAGTACCGGTGGGGCGGCATCCTACGAGCAGTACTTC	CAWSTGGAASYEQYF
TRBV19	TRBJ1-5	NA	TRBD1	TGTGCCAGCGAACAGGGGGTATTCAATCAGCCCCAGCATTTT	CASEQGVFNQPQHF
TRBV28	TRBJ2-7	NA	NA	TGTGCCAGCAGTTGGGTGGCGGAGCGCCTACCCTACGAGCAGTACTTC	CASSWVAERLPYEQYF
TRBV5-3	TRBJ1-2	few	NA	TGTGCCAGAAGCTCCGGGGAAAAGGATGGCTACACCTTC	CARSSGEKDGYTF
TRBV7-2	TRBJ2-2	NA	TRBD1	TGTGCCAGCAGACCCTTCCGGGACAGCCTCACCGGGGAGCTGTTTTTT	CASRPFRDSLTGELFF
TRBV13	TRBJ2-7	NA	TRBD1	TGTGCCAGCAGCTTAGGAGGGGGCGAGTACGAGCAGTACTTC	CASSLGGGEYEQYF